This is a list of T cell receptor beta chains from one sample in a study of cytomegalovirus exposure and HLA in healthy donors. Only in-frame clones appear in the TCRdb table, and some are missing; sequencing was by immunoSEQ multiplex PCR. The sample has about 38,000 clones; 90% to 95% are singletons. The sequenced material came from PBMCs. Receptors were obtained from a man between 18 and 29 years old in good health and CMV-seronegative. CDR3s include the opening cysteine and the closing phenylalanine or tryptophan. A D gene is named only where the DNA matches it firmly. Not all rows give a size; the values are once, few, many and, for expanded clones, a class.

>TRBV29-1|-|once|TRBJ1-1
TGCAGCGTACAGGATACTATGAACACTGAAGCTTTCTTT
CSVQDTMNTEAFF
>TRBV7-9|TRBD2|-|TRBJ2-3
TGTGCCAGCAGCTTAGTAGGTGCTAGCGGGGATACGCAGTATTTT
CASSLVGASGDTQYF
>TRBV21-1|-|-|TRBJ1-1
TGTGCCAGCAGCAAAGCGAAGGGGCGAGGTGGGGACTTT
CASSKAKGRGGDF
>TRBV28|-|-|TRBJ1-2
TGTGCCAGCAGTCCCCCCACAGGTGCGATCTATGGCTACACCTTC
CASSPPTGAIYGYTF
>TRBV2|-|-|TRBJ1-5
TGTGCCAGCAGTGACAGGATAAATCAGCCCCAGCATTTT
CASSDRINQPQHF
>TRBV5-1|-|once|TRBJ2-7
TGCGCCAGCAGCGGGTCCGGCGGAGAAGAGCAGTACTTC
CASSGSGGEEQYF
>TRBV20-1|-|-|TRBJ1-1
TGCAGTGCTAGCAAGGGACACCAACCTTTCTTT
CSASKGHQPFF
>TRBV9|-|-|TRBJ1-4
TGTGCCAGCAGCTTAACCTCCGGGACACTTAATGAAAAACTGTTTTTT
CASSLTSGTLNEKLFF
>TRBV28|TRBD1|-|TRBJ1-2
TGTGCCAGCAGAGAACCGGGACAGGCCAACTATGGCTACACCTTC
CASREPGQANYGYTF
>TRBV7-9|-|-|TRBJ1-2
TGTGCCAGCAGCTTTCCGGGGGGGACCGGCTACACCTTC
CASSFPGGTGYTF
>TRBV6-1|-|once|TRBJ2-3
TGTGCCAGCAGTGCTGGCGGATCCACAGATACGCAGTATTTT
CASSAGGSTDTQYF
>TRBV27|-|-|TRBJ1-1
TGTGCCAGCTACGACCCGGGGTCCGAAGCTTTCTTT
CASYDPGSEAFF
>TRBV6-5|-|-|TRBJ1-5
TGTGCCAGCAGTTACCGGGGTGGCAATCAGCCCCAGCATTTT
CASSYRGGNQPQHF
>TRBV29-1|-|-|TRBJ1-2
TGCAGCGTTGGAGGGTCGGCCTATGGCTACACCTTC
CSVGGSAYGYTF
>TRBV10-2|TRBD2|-|TRBJ2-1
TGCGCCAGCATCGCTCGACTAGCGGGGTGGGATGAGCAGTTCTTC
CASIARLAGWDEQFF
>TRBV4-2|TRBD1|-|TRBJ2-7
TGTGCCAGCACCCCCGGGACAGGGGCCTACGAGCAGTACTTC
CASTPGTGAYEQYF
>TRBV25-1|TRBD1|-|TRBJ2-1
TGTGCCAGCAGTGGCCGGGACAGGGCCTACAATGAGCAGTTCTTC
CASSGRDRAYNEQFF
>TRBV28|-|-|TRBJ2-7
TGTGCCAGCAGTCCATCTACGAGCTCCTACGAGCAGTACTTC
CASSPSTSSYEQYF
>TRBV6-5|TRBD1|-|TRBJ2-7
TGTGCCAGCAGTCTAGGGACAGCTTACGAGCAGTACTTC
CASSLGTAYEQYF
>TRBV5-6|-|once|TRBJ2-7
TGTGCCAGCAGCCGGGAACGCTACGAGCAGTACTTC
CASSRERYEQYF
>TRBV7-9|TRBD1|-|TRBJ1-4
TGTGCCAGCAGCCGCGGGACAGGGGATGAAAAACTGTTTTTT
CASSRGTGDEKLFF
>TRBV7-8|-|-|TRBJ2-1
TGTGCCAGCAGCTTAGCGACTGCAAACGTCAATGAGCAGTTCTTC
CASSLATANVNEQFF
>TRBV5-1|TRBD2|-|TRBJ2-3
TGCGCCAGCAGCTTGGCAACTAGCGGGCCCAGCACAGATACGCAGTATTTT
CASSLATSGPSTDTQYF
>TRBV9|-|-|TRBJ1-6
TGTGCCAGCAGCGACCGGGACTATAATTCACCCCTCCACTTT
CASSDRDYNSPLHF
>TRBV5-1|TRBD1|-|TRBJ1-3
TGCGCCAGCAGCTTTCAGGGGGCGCAGGGAAACACCATATATTTT
CASSFQGAQGNTIYF
>TRBV7-8|TRBD1|-|TRBJ2-1
TGTGCCAGCAGCTTAGGGGACAGGGAAGCCGATGAGCAGTTCTTC
CASSLGDREADEQFF
>TRBV5-1|TRBD2|once|TRBJ2-1
TGCGCCAGCAGCTTGCCTTGGACTAGAACGACTAACAATGAGCAGTTCTTC
CASSLPWTRTTNNEQFF
>TRBV15|TRBD1|-|TRBJ1-3
TGTGCCACCAGCATACGGTCGACAGGGGGGTTTTTCTGGGACACCATATATTTT
CATSIRSTGGFFWDTIYF
>TRBV19|TRBD1|-|TRBJ1-4
TGTGCCAGTAGTAAAGGGACAGGGATGAGTGAAAAACTGTTTTTT
CASSKGTGMSEKLFF
>TRBV7-2|TRBD1|-|TRBJ2-1
TGTGCCAGCAGCCGGGACAGCACCTACAATGAGCAGTTCTTC
CASSRDSTYNEQFF
>TRBV6-5|-|-|TRBJ1-1
TGTGCCGCTCGACAGAACACTGAAGCTTTCTTT
CAARQNTEAFF
>TRBV6-5|TRBD1|-|TRBJ1-1
TGTGCCAGCAGTTACTTACAGGGGGGGAACACTGAAGCTTTCTTT
CASSYLQGGNTEAFF
>TRBV4-1|TRBD1|once|TRBJ2-7
TGCGCCAGCAGCCCGAGGGACAGGGGAACCTACGAGCAGTACTTC
CASSPRDRGTYEQYF
>TRBV5-6|-|-|TRBJ2-7
TGTGCCAGCAGCTTGGCTACAGGCGAGCAGTACTTC
CASSLATGEQYF
>TRBV4-1|-|-|TRBJ2-7
TGCGCCAGCAGCCAAGAGGCCGGGATCTACGAGCAGTACTTC
CASSQEAGIYEQYF
>TRBV6-5|TRBD1|-|TRBJ1-2
TGTGCCAGCAGTTACCGGACCGGGACAGTGACCTATGGCTACACCTTC
CASSYRTGTVTYGYTF
>TRBV19|TRBD1|-|TRBJ1-1
TGTGCCAGTAGTATGAGGGGGGACAGCACGAACACTGAAGCTTTCTTT
CASSMRGDSTNTEAFF
>TRBV19|TRBD1|-|TRBJ1-2
TGTGCCAGTGGGGGACAGAGGAACTATGGCTACACCTTC
CASGGQRNYGYTF
>TRBV6-6|TRBD1|-|TRBJ1-6
TGTGCCAGCAGTCGCGGACAGGGGTATTCACCCCTCCACTTT
CASSRGQGYSPLHF
>TRBV10-1|-|-|TRBJ1-4
TGCGCCAGCAGTCCCGGGTCTTCAACTAATGAAAAACTGTTTTTT
CASSPGSSTNEKLFF
>TRBV10-3|-|-|TRBJ2-7
TGTGCCATCAGTGACAGGCAAGACTACGAGCAGTACTTC
CAISDRQDYEQYF